The present entry profiles one TCR beta chain with its context. This clonotype was detected ten times or more. The antigen this receptor binds is unknown. It has no much larger one-base neighbor in the sample; base qualities were not kept. Libraries were constructed by 5' RACE. Sequencing took place on an Illumina HiSeq 2500. A second roughly 7 to 12 cycle PCR used a sample-barcoded 5' primer and a J-beta primer mix. Each TCR beta cDNA molecule received a unique molecular identifier from a template-switch 5' adaptor carrying 12 random nucleotides. At least 2.5 million CDR3-containing paired-end reads were obtained from each sample. First-strand cDNA was synthesized from all RNA with the Mint cDNA synthesis kit, primed by a TRBC-specific oligonucleotide. Following uracil-DNA glycosylase treatment, a first 18-cycle PCR with universal primers M1SS and BC2_uni_R was performed on all cDNA. On the authors' methods: For normalization, 1 million high-quality reads, each with a distinct molecular identifier, were randomly selected from each sample. Reads sharing molecular identifiers were discarded rather than binned into consensus sequences. MiTCR, set to a Q25 quality threshold and the strictest error-elimination algorithm, was used for CDR3 identification, clonotype clustering and error correction. A nonparametric unseen species model with Euler transformation was used to estimate lower-bound total TCR beta diversity. Using fastp at Q25 and MiXCR, TCRdb reprocessed the public reads and kept productive beta chains. Identical CDR3 protein sequences are pooled into one entry, listed with their most common genes and DNA. The V and J calls reflect TCRdb's pipeline rather than the authors' work. For this sample the table gives around 1.7 million distinct CDR3 sequences, of which 25% to 30% were detected only once. The ten largest account for roughly 8.2% of the sample.

These data come from a study of blood T cells in healthy people across ages (dated by TCRdb to between 2014 and 2017). As for the study more broadly: In model experiments, roughly one uniquely barcoded TCR beta cDNA molecule per two T cells was captured by template switching. The study measured age-related changes in TCR beta repertoire diversity using deep sequencing normalized with unique cDNA molecular identifiers. For two donors (one aged 18 to 29 and one aged 80 or older), the study analyzed two additional independent replicas of 1 million unique cDNA reads from the same blood draw. Donors of different ages were randomly distributed across sequencing lanes to avoid experimental bias. Four age groups were formed from the donors: young (average about 17 years), middle-aged (approximately 39), aged (roughly 58) and long-lived (about 80).

The paper's findings and limits, for the study overall: A strong correlation was found between observed TCR beta diversity and the percentage of naive T cells measured by flow cytometry. Estimates of total diversity based on one million sequenced T cells were regarded as lower bounds and as underestimates. The CMV infection status of donors was not known, potentially confounding age-related changes in expanded clonotypes. The long-lived group showed more naive CD4+ T cells, fewer expanded clones and increased TCR diversity than the aged group, suggesting age selection. Observed TCR beta diversity per million T cells fell roughly linearly with age, and a significant reduction was already apparent by age about 43. Conclusive comparison of naive and antigen-experienced compartments was prevented by the profiling of bulk unsorted PBMCs.

Donors were about 36 systemically healthy Caucasian individuals from Russia aged about 6 to 100 years. Each donor gave 9.5 to 10 milliliters of peripheral blood, drawn into EDTA-treated Vacutainer tubes. Ficoll-Paque density-gradient centrifugation was used to isolate PBMCs, with at least 6.5 million per sample. Total RNA was extracted from PBMCs with Trizol reagent, with at least 5 micrograms obtained per sample. For every donor, flow cytometry on a PBMC aliquot measured the percentage of naive CD45RAhigh/CD27high T cells. The germline V gene provides CDR1 SGHRS and CDR2 YFSETQ. The junction shows trimming of 4 bases on V and 5 bases on J, plus 13 bases between the germline ends. The CDR3 covers 13 residues, taking in both the cysteine and the phenylalanine. Only the CDR3 portion is preserved as DNA: 39 bases, with reading frame beginning at the first base.

The sequence links TRBV5-1 to TRBJ2-7; TRBD1 is possibly the D segment (5 matching bases). This clonotype was sampled from a woman aged 25-40 years in good health. Sequencing input: blood. This receptor carries the CDR3 CASSPTAPDEQYF. Read as DNA, the sequence is TGCGCCAGCAGCCCGACAGCACCTGACGAGCAGTACTTC.